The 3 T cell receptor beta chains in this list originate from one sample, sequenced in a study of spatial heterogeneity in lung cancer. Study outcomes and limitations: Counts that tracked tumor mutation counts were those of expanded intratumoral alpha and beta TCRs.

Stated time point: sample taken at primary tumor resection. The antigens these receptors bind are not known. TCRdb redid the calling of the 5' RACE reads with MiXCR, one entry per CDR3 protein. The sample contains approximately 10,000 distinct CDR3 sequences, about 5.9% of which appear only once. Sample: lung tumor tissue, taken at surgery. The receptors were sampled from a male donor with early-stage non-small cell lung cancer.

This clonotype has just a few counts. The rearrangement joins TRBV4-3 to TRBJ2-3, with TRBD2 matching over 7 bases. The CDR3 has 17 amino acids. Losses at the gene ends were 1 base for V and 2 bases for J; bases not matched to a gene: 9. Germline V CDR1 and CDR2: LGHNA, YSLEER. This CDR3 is CASSQGLLAVHTDTQYF. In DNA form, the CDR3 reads TGCGCCAGCAGCCAAGGTTTGCTAGCGGTACACACAGATACGCAGTATTTT.

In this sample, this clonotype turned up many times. CDR3 loop: CASSLALAGGPQETQYF. The CDR3 bases are TGCGCCAGCAGCTTGGCCCTAGCGGGGGGGCCTCAAGAGACCCAGTACTTC. The chain recombines TRBV5-1 with TRBJ2-5; 12 nucleotides match TRBD2. The CDR3 extends over 17 amino acids. The junction had 5 bases not matched to a gene; V was cut back by 0 bases and J by 2 bases. The germline V gene encodes CDR1 SGHRS and CDR2 YFSETQ. Based on the CDR3 plus reference TRBV5-1 and TRBJ2-5, the full variable domain is KAGVTQTPRYLIKTRGQQVTLSCSPISGHRSVSWYQQTPGQGLQFLFEYFSETQRNKGNFPGRFSGRQFSNSRSEMNVSTLELGDSALYLCASSLALAGGPQETQYFGPGTRLLVL.

CDR3 region: CASSLGDGYGYTF. The CDR3 nucleotides are TGTGCCAGCAGTTTAGGGGACGGCTATGGCTACACCTTC. The chain joins TRBV12-3 or TRBV12-4 to TRBJ1-2, with a weak D call TRBD1 (5 bases). This CDR3 is built from 13 residues. V lost 1 base and J lost 4, with 7 bases in between.